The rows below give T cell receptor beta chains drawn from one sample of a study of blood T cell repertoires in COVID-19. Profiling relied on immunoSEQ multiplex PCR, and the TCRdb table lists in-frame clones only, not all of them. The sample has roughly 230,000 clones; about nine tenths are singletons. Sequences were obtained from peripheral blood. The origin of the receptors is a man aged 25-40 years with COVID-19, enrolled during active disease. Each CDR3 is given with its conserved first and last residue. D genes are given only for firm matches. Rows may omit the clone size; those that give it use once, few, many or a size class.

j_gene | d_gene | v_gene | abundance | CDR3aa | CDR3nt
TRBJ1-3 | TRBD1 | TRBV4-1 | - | CASSQAGGYSGNTIYF | TGCGCCAGCAGCCAGGCAGGGGGCTACTCTGGAAACACCATATATTTT
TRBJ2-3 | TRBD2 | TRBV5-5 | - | CASSLAGGITDTQYF | TGTGCCAGCAGCTTAGCGGGGGGGATAACAGATACGCAGTATTTT
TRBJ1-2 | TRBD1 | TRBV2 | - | CASSPTGTGSYGYTF | TGTGCCAGCAGTCCTACCGGGACAGGGTCCTATGGCTACACCTTC
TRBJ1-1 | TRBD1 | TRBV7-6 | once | CASNFEGAFTEAFF | TGTGCCAGCAATTTTGAGGGGGCCTTCACTGAAGCTTTCTTT
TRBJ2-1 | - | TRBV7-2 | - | CASSVADGLAYNEQFF | TGTGCCAGCAGCGTAGCAGATGGGCTGGCCTACAATGAGCAGTTCTTC
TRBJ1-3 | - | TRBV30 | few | CAWSQAGTGNTIYF | TGTGCCTGGAGCCAGGCGGGAACTGGAAACACCATATATTTT
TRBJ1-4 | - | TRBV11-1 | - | CASSSGGYEKLFF | TGTGCCAGCAGCTCCGGGGGTTACGAAAAACTGTTTTTT
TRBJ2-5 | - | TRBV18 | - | CASSPAEETQYF | TGTGCCAGCTCACCGGCTGAAGAGACCCAGTACTTC
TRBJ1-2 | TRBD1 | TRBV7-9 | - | CASSITGQNYGYTF | TGTGCCAGCAGCATAACGGGACAGAACTATGGCTACACCTTC
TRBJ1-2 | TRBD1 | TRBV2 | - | CASSGDRYYGYTF | TGTGCCAGCAGTGGGGACAGGTACTATGGCTACACCTTC
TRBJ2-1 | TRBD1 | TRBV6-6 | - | CASSSGTDNYNEQFF | TGTGCCAGCAGTTCCGGGACAGATAACTACAATGAGCAGTTCTTC
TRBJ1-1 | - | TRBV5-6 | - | CASRSGRMNTEAFF | TGTGCCAGCAGGTCAGGGCGTATGAACACTGAAGCTTTCTTT
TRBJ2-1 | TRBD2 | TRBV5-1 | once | CASSFGGGIYNEQFF | TGCGCCAGCAGCTTCGGCGGGGGGATTTACAATGAGCAGTTCTTC
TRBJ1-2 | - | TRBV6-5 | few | CASSSPRDYGYTF | TGTGCCAGCAGCTCGCCCCGAGACTATGGCTACACCTTC
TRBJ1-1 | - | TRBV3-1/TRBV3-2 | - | CASSQARGGAFF | TGTGCCAGCAGCCAGGCTCGGGGGGGCGCTTTCTTT
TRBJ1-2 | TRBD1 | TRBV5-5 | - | CASSGQGGNYGYTF | TGTGCCAGCAGCGGACAGGGGGGGAACTATGGCTACACCTTC
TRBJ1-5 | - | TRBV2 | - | CASSVGGTQPQHF | TGTGCCAGCAGTGTAGGGGGAACTCAGCCCCAGCATTTT
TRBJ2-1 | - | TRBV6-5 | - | CASSRDHNNEQFF | TGTGCCAGCAGCCGGGATCATAACAATGAGCAGTTCTTC
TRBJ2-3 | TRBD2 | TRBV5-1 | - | CASSLTSGGVSDTQYF | TGCGCCAGCAGCTTGACTAGCGGGGGGGTCTCAGATACGCAGTATTTT
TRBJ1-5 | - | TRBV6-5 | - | CASSTDRNQPQHF | TGTGCCAGCAGCACTGACAGAAATCAGCCCCAGCATTTT
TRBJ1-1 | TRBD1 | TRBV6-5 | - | CASSTTGVVSSEAFF | TGTGCCAGCAGTACAACAGGGGTAGTATCGTCTGAAGCTTTCTTT
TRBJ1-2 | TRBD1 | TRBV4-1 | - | CASSQASRGEMYYGYTF | TGCGCCAGCAGCCAAGCAAGCAGGGGGGAGATGTACTATGGCTACACCTTC
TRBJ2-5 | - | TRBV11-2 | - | CASHTTGLRETQYF | TGTGCCAGCCATACCACAGGGCTTCGAGAGACCCAGTACTTC
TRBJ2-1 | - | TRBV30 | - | CAWTATGLSYNEQFF | TGTGCCTGGACTGCGACAGGTTTAAGTTACAATGAGCAGTTCTTC
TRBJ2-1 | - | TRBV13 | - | CASSQGRANEQFF | TGTGCCAGCAGCCAAGGGCGGGCGAATGAGCAGTTCTTC
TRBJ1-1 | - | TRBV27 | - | CASSSGHRNTEAFF | TGTGCCAGCAGTTCGGGACACCGGAACACTGAAGCTTTCTTT
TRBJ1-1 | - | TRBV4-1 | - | CASSQDRGARGNTEAFF | TGCGCCAGCAGCCAAGACCGAGGCGCGAGAGGGAACACTGAAGCTTTCTTT
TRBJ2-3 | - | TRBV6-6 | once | CASSWGGAVTDTQYF | TGTGCCAGCAGTTGGGGGGGGGCCGTCACAGATACGCAGTATTTT
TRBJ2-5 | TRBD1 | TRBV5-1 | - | CASSRFQGEETQYF | TGCGCCAGCAGCCGGTTCCAGGGGGAGGAGACCCAGTACTTC
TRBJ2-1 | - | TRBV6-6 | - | CASSYSRGPNNEQFF | TGTGCCAGCAGTTACTCTCGGGGTCCAAACAATGAGCAGTTCTTC
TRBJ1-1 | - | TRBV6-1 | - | CASSELGGNTEAFF | TGTGCCAGCAGTGAATTAGGGGGGAACACTGAAGCTTTCTTT
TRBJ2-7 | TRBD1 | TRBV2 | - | CASSPSGRGRNEQYF | TGTGCCAGCAGTCCCTCGGGCAGGGGGCGGAACGAGCAGTACTTC
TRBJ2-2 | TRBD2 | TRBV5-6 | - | CASKTIAGRTGELFF | TGTGCCAGCAAGACAATAGCGGGGAGAACCGGGGAGCTGTTTTTT
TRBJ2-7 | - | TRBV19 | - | CASSIAGGSYEQYF | TGTGCCAGTAGTATAGCGGGTGGCAGCTACGAGCAGTACTTC
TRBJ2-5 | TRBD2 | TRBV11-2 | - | CASSLVTGGGETQYF | TGTGCCAGCAGCTTAGTTACTGGCGGGGGAGAGACCCAGTACTTC
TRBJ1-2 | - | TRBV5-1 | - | CASSWDTYGYTF | TGCGCCAGCAGCTGGGACACCTATGGCTACACCTTC
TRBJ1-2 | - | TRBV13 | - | CASSLGSGKGNYGYTF | TGTGCCAGCAGCTTAGGCTCAGGGAAAGGTAACTATGGCTACACCTTC
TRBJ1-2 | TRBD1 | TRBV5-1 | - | CASSLEMRTGRNGYTF | TGCGCCAGCAGCTTGGAAATGCGGACAGGGCGTAATGGCTACACCTTC
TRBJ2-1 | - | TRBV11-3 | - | CASSPARDEQFF | TGTGCCAGCAGCCCCGCACGGGATGAGCAGTTCTTC
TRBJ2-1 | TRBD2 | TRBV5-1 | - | CASRRGGSSYNEQFF | TGCGCCAGCAGGCGGGGGGGCAGCTCCTACAATGAGCAGTTCTTC
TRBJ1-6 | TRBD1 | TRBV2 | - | CASQTGLSYNSPLHF | TGTGCCAGCCAGACAGGGTTGTCCTATAATTCACCCCTCCACTTT
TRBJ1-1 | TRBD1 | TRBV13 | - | CASSSTVGTGGNTEAFF | TGTGCCAGCAGCTCAACGGTGGGGACAGGGGGGAACACTGAAGCTTTCTTT
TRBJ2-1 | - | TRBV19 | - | CASSMDSLSYNEQFF | TGTGCCAGTAGTATGGACAGCCTCTCCTACAATGAGCAGTTCTTC
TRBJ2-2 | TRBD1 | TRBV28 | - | CASQTPLGVQGGNTGELFF | TGTGCCAGCCAAACCCCCTTGGGAGTACAGGGGGGGAACACCGGGGAGCTGTTTTTT
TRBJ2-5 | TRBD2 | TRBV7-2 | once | CASSSKLAGGLYQETQYF | TGTGCCAGCAGCTCCAAACTAGCGGGGGGCCTGTACCAAGAGACCCAGTACTTC
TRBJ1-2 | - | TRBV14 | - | CASSQDRRVGYTF | TGTGCCAGCAGCCAAGACAGGCGGGTTGGCTACACCTTC
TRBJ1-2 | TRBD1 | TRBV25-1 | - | CASSDGQATGGYTF | TGTGCCAGCAGTGATGGACAGGCTACGGGCGGCTACACCTTC
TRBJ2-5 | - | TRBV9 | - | CASTPGTRAQETQYF | TGTGCCAGCACCCCTGGGACACGTGCCCAAGAGACCCAGTACTTC
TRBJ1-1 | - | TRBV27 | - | CASSPRAGARMETMNTEAFF | TGTGCCAGCAGTCCCCGAGCGGGGGCGAGAATGGAGACCATGAACACTGAAGCTTTCTTT
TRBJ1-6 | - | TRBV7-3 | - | CASSLSSYNSPLHF | TGTGCCAGCAGCTTAAGCAGTTATAATTCACCCCTCCACTTT
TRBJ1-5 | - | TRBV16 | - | CASSQRSQQPQHF | TGTGCCAGCAGCCAACGGTCCCAACAGCCCCAGCATTTT
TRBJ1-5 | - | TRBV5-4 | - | CASSSQGFNQPQHF | TGTGCCAGCAGCTCTCAGGGGTTCAATCAGCCCCAGCATTTT